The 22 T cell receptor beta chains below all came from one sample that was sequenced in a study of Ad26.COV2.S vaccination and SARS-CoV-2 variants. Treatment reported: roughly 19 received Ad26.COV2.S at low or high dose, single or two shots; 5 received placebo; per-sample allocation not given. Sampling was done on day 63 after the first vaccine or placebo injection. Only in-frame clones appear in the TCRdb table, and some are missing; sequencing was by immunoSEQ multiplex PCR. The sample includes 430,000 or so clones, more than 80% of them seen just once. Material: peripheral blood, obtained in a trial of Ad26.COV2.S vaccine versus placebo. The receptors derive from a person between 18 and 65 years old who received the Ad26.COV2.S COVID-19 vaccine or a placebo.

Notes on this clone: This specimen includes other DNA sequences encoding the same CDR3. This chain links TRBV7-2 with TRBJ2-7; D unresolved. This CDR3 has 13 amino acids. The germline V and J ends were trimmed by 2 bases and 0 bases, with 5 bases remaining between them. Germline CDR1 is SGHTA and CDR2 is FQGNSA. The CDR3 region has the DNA TGTGCCAGCAGCTTATCCAGCTCCTACGAGCAGTACTTC. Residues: CASSLSSSYEQYF.

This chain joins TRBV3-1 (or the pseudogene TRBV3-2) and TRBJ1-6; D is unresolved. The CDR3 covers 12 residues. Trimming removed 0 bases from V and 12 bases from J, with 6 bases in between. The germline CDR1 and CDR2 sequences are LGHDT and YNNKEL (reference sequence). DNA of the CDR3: TGTGCCAGCAGCCAAGATGGGGAACCCCTCCACTTT. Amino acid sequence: CASSQDGEPLHF.

For the CDR3, the DNA is TGCGCCAGCAGCCAAGGGACTAGCGGGAGGGTTAGCGCAGATACGCAGTATTTT. This gives the protein CASSQGTSGRVSADTQYF. The chain combines TRBV4-3 with TRBJ2-3; 15 positions match TRBD2. This CDR3 region has 18 residues. Germline CDR1 LGHNA, CDR2 YSLEER. J was trimmed by 4 bases and V by 1 base; bases with no gene match: 6.

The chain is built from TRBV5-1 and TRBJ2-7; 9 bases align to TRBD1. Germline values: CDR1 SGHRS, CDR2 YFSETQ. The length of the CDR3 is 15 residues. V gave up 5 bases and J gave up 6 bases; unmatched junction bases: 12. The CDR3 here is CASSSDRGAIGEQYF. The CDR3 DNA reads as TGCGCCAGCAGTTCTGACAGGGGGGCTATTGGCGAGCAGTACTTC.

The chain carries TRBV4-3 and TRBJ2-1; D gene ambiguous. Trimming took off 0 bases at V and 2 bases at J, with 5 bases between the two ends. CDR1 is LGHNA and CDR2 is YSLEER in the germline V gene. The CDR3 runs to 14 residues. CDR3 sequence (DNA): TGCGCCAGCAGCCAAGATTATCCCTACAATGAGCAGTTCTTC. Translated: CASSQDYPYNEQFF.

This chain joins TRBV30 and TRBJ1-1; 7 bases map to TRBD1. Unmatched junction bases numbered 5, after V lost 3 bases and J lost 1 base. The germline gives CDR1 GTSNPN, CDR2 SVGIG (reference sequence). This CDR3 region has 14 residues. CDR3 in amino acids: CAWRSGGKNTEAFF. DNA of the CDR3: TGTGCCTGGAGATCAGGGGGTAAGAACACTGAAGCTTTCTTT.

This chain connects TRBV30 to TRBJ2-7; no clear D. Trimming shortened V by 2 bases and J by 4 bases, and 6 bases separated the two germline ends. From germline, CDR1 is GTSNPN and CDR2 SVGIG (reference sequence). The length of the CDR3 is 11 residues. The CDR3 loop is CAWSRKYEQYF. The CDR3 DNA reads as TGTGCCTGGAGTAGGAAATACGAGCAGTACTTC.

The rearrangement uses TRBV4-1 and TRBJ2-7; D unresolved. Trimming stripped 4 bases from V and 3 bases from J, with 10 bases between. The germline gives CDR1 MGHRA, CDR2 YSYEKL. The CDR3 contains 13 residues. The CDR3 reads CASSRPSGYEQYF. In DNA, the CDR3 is TGCGCCAGCAGCCGGCCGTCGGGCTACGAGCAGTACTTC.

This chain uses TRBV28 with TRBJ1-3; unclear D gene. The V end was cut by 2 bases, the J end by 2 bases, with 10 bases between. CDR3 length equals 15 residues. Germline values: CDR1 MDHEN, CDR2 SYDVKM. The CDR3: CASSLGTGAGNTIYF. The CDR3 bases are TGTGCCAGCAGTTTAGGCACCGGAGCTGGAAACACCATATATTTT.

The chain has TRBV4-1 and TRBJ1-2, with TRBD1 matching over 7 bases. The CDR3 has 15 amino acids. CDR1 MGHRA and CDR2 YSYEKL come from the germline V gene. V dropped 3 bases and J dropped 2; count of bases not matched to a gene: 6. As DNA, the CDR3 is TGCGCCAGCAGCCATAGGACCAGGGGGAACTATGGCTACACCTTC. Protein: CASSHRTRGNYGYTF.

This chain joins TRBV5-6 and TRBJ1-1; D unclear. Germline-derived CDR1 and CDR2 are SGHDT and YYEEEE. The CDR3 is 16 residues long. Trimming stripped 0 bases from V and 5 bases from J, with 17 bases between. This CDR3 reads CASSLDLPVGRTEAFF. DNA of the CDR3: TGTGCCAGCAGCTTGGATCTGCCTGTAGGGAGAACTGAAGCTTTCTTT.

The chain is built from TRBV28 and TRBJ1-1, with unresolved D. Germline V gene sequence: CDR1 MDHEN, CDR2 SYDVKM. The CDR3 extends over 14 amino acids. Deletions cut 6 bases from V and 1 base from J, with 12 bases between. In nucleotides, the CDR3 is TGTGCCAGCAGCTTAGGCAGCTCGAACACTGAAGCTTTCTTT. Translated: CASSLGSSNTEAFF.

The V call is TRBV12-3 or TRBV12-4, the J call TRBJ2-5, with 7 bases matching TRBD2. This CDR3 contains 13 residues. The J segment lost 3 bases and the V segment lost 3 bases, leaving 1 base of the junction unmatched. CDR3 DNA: TGTGCCAGCAGTTTCGCGGGGGAAGAGACCCAGTACTTC. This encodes CASSFAGEETQYF.

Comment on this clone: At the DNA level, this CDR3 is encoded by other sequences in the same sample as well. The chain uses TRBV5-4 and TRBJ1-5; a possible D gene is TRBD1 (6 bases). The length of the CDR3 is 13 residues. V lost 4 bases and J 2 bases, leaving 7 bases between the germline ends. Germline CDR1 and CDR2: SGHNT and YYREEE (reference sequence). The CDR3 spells CASSPGGNQPQHF. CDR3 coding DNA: TGTGCCAGCAGCCCAGGGGGCAATCAGCCCCAGCATTTT.

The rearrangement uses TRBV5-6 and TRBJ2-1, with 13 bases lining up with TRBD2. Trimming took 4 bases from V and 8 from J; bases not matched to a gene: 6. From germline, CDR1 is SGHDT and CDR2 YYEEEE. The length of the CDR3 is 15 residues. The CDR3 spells CASSRRTSGSDEQFF. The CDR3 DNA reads TGTGCCAGCAGCCGACGGACTAGCGGGAGCGATGAGCAGTTCTTC. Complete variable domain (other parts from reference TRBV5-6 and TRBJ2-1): DAGVTQSPTHLIKTRGQQVTLRCSPKSGHDTVSWYQQALGQGPQFIFQYYEEEERQRGNFPDRFSGHQFPNYSSELNVNALLLGDSALYLCASSRRTSGSDEQFFGPGTRLTVL.

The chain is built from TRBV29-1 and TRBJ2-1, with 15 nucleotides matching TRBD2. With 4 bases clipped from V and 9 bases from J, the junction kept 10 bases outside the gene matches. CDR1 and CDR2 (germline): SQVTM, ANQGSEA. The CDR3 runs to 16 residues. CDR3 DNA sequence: TGCAGCGTTGGGACTAGCGGGAGGGTTTGGTCGAGTGAGCAGTTCTTC. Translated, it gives CSVGTSGRVWSSEQFF.

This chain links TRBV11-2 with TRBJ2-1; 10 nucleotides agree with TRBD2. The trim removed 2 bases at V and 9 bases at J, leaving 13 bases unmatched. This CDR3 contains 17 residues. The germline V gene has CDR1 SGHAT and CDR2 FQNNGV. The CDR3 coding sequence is TGTGCCAGCAGCTTACCCCGGCGGGCTAGCGGGAGACTTGAGCAGTTCTTC. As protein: CASSLPRRASGRLEQFF.

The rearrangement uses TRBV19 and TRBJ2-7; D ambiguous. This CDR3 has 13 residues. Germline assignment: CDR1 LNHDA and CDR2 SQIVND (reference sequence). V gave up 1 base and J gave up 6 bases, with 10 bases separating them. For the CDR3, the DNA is TGTGCCAGTAGTATAGGTGACCGAGGCGAGCAGTACTTC. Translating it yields CASSIGDRGEQYF. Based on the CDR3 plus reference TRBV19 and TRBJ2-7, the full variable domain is DGGITQSPKYLFRKEGQNVTLSCEQNLNHDAMYWYRQDPGQGLRLIYYSQIVNDFQKGDIAEGYSVSREKKESFPLTVTSAQKNPTAFYLCASSIGDRGEQYFGPGTRLTVT.

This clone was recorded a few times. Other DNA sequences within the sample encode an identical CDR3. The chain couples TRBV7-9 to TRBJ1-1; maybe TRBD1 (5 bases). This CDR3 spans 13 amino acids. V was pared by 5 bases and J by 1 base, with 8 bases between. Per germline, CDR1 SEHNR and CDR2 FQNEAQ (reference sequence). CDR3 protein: CASSATGNTEAFF. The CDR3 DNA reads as TGTGCCAGCAGCGCCACAGGGAACACTGAAGCTTTCTTT.

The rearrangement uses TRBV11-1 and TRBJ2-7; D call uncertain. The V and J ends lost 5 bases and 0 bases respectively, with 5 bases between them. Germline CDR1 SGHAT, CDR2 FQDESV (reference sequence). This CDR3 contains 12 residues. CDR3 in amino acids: CASSPPSYEQYF. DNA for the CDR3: TGTGCCAGCAGCCCCCCCTCCTACGAGCAGTACTTC.

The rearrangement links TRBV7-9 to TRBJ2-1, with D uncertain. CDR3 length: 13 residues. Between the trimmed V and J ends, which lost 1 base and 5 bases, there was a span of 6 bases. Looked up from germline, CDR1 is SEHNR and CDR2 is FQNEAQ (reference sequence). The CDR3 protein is CASSLGLNNEQFF. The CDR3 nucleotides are TGTGCCAGCAGCTTAGGGCTTAACAATGAGCAGTTCTTC. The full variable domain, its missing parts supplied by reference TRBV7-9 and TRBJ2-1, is DTGVSQNPRHKITKRGQNVTFRCDPISEHNRLYWYRQTLGQGPEFLTYFQNEAQLEKSRLLSDRFSAERPKGSFSTLEIQRTEQGDSAMYLCASSLGLNNEQFFGPGTRLTVL.

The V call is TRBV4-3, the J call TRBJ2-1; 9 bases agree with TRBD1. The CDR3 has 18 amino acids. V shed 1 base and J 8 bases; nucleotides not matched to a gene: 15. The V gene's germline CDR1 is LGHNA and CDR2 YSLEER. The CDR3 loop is CASSQGYSGTGMVYEQFF. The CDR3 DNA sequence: TGCGCCAGCAGCCAAGGGTACTCCGGGACAGGGATGGTCTATGAGCAGTTCTTC.